The 14 T cell receptor beta chains below come from one sample, sequenced in a study of identical twins (dated by TCRdb to the mid-2010s). The library was produced with 5' RACE. This sample was sequenced with an Illumina HiSeq 2000. TCRdb redid the processing of the public reads, applying fastp at Q25 and MiXCR, and retained in-frame beta chains. Merged by CDR3 protein, the rows form single entries marked with the most common genes and DNA. The sample yields hundreds of thousands of distinct CDR3 sequences; over 11% were counted once. Approximately 8.8% of the sample is held by the ten biggest clonotypes. The source material was memory (CD45RO+) T cells sorted from blood. The sample's cell subset or site label, in plain terms: CD45RO+ enriched T cells. Source of these receptors: a woman younger than 30 in good health.

This clonotype was detected ten times or more. The gene calls are TRBV29-1 and TRBJ1-1; TRBD1 matches at 9 bases. CDR1 and CDR2 from the germline V gene are SQVTM and ANQGSEA. Trimming took 6 bases from V and 6 from J; bases not matched to a gene: 8. This CDR3 is built from 13 residues. CDR3 nucleotide sequence: TGCAGCGTCCTACAGGGGGCTTATTCTGAAGCTTTCTTT. Its protein product is CSVLQGAYSEAFF.

The chain combines TRBV5-8 with TRBJ2-5, with 14 bases matching TRBD2. V was pared by 4 bases and J by 2 bases, with 7 bases of the junction left unmatched. The V gene's germline CDR1 is SGHTS and CDR2 YDEGEE. The CDR3 loop spans 17 amino acids. The DNA of the CDR3 is TGTGCCAGCAGCACCGGGACTAGCGGGGGAAATCAAGAGACCCAGTACTTC. It specifies CASSTGTSGGNQETQYF.

The rearrangement links TRBV5-1 to TRBJ2-4, with 8 bases fitting TRBD1. The CDR3 sequence is 15 residues long. Trimming at V came to 3 bases and at J to 7 bases, leaving 9 bases not matched to a gene. Germline assignment: CDR1 SGHRS and CDR2 YFSETQ. This CDR3 is CASSSSWQGANIQYF. The CDR3 DNA follows: TGCGCCAGCAGCTCGTCCTGGCAGGGGGCGAACATTCAGTACTTC.

The rearrangement links TRBV20-1 to TRBJ2-1; 9 bases line up with TRBD2. The length of the CDR3 is 15 residues. Germline CDR1 is DFQATT and CDR2 is SNEGSKA (reference sequence). After removal of 6 bases from V and 3 bases from J, the junction contained 9 bases not matched to a gene. Written as DNA, the CDR3 is TGCAGTGCCAGCCTGGATAGCGGGAGCTACAATGAGCAGTTCTTC. Translated: CSASLDSGSYNEQFF.

This chain uses TRBV10-3 with TRBJ2-7; 7 bases match TRBD1. The CDR3 extends over 13 amino acids. With 9 bases clipped from V and 1 base from J, the junction kept 6 bases outside the gene matches. From germline, CDR1 is ENHRY and CDR2 SYGVKD. This CDR3 reads CAIARGSSYEQYF. CDR3 DNA: TGTGCCATAGCCAGGGGGTCATCCTACGAGCAGTACTTC.

In its sample, this clonotype was seen a few times. The chain combines TRBV2 with TRBJ2-1; D not certain. With 7 bases removed from V and 7 bases from J, the gap between germline ends came to 8 bases. The CDR3 is 11 amino acids. Germline V lookup: CDR1 SNHLY, CDR2 FYNNEI. In DNA, the CDR3 is TGTGCCAGCAAATGGTGGAATGAGCAGTTCTTC. It encodes CASKWWNEQFF.

A few counts support this clonotype. The V gene is TRBV11-2, the J gene TRBJ1-2; TRBD1 matches 7 bases. The CDR3 has 14 residues. Germline V gene sequence: CDR1 SGHAT, CDR2 FQNNGV. Unmatched junction bases numbered 5, after V lost 3 bases and J lost 4 bases. CDR3 nucleotides: TGTGCCAGCAGCTTTGACAGGGAGGGCTATGGCTACACCTTC. It yields the protein CASSFDREGYGYTF.

In this sample, this clonotype turned up many times. The rearrangement links TRBV12-3 or TRBV12-4 to TRBJ1-3, with D possibly TRBD1 on 5 matching bases. The CDR3 consists of 14 residues. The V gene lost 5 bases and the J gene lost 5 bases, with 13 bases spanning the gap. The CDR3 nucleotides read TGTGCCAGCAGTAGAACAGGTCAGAGAAACACCATATATTTT. Amino acids: CASSRTGQRNTIYF.

This clonotype has a handful of counts. The chain joins TRBV20-1 to TRBJ1-2; D gene unclear. Germline V gives CDR1 DFQATT, CDR2 SNEGSKA (reference sequence). The CDR3 runs to 13 residues. V dropped 0 bases and J dropped 2 bases, with 7 bases sitting between them. Here the CDR3 reads CSARDSGNYGYTF. CDR3 nucleotide sequence: TGCAGTGCTAGAGATTCGGGCAACTATGGCTACACCTTC.

The genes are TRBV3-1 and TRBJ2-1; a weak D match, TRBD2 (5 bases). Trimming removed 4 bases from V and 15 bases from J, with 19 bases in between. This CDR3 is built from 13 residues. The V gene's germline CDR1 is LGHDT and CDR2 YNNKEL (reference sequence). The CDR3 is CASSRQSGPSWFF. For the CDR3, the DNA is TGTGCCAGCAGCCGCCAAAGCGGCCCGTCTTGGTTCTTC.

With regard to this clonotype: A much larger clone differs by one base, so this may be a read error. The chain combines TRBV6-4 with TRBJ2-3; 7 nucleotides line up with TRBD1. The V gene's germline CDR1 is MRHNA and CDR2 SNTAGT. CDR3 size: 15 residues. With V trimmed by 5 bases and J by 0 bases, 5 bases remained unmatched. The CDR3 sequence: CASSSEGASTDTQYF. Written as DNA, the CDR3 is TGTGCCAGCAGTAGCGAGGGGGCTAGCACAGATACGCAGTATTTT.

The rearrangement links TRBV10-3 to TRBJ1-5; D gene unclear. Germline V CDR1 and CDR2: ENHRY, SYGVKD. The V end was cut by 0 bases, the J end by 9 bases, with 6 bases between. The CDR3 runs to 12 residues. The CDR3 coding sequence is TGTGCCATCAGTGAGTCCAATGTGCCCCAGCATTTT. Its protein product is CAISESNVPQHF.

This clonotype has a handful of counts. V is TRBV6-2 or TRBV6-3 and J is TRBJ2-1, with 10 bases aligning to TRBD2. The CDR3 consists of 15 residues. Germline-derived CDR1 and CDR2 are MNHEY and SVGEGT. V shed 5 bases, J shed 7 bases, and the junction held 8 bases outside the gene matches. This CDR3 reads CASSPLAGVRNEQFF. The CDR3 DNA reads as TGTGCCAGCAGTCCTCTAGCGGGAGTTAGGAATGAGCAGTTCTTC.

The J gene is TRBJ2-6, the V gene TRBV11-3; the D is unclear. This CDR3 region has 17 residues. V was pared by 2 bases and J by 0 bases, with 11 bases between. Germline CDR1 reads SGHNT; CDR2 reads YENEEA. The CDR3 nucleotides are TGTGCCAGCAGCTTAATCGTCCACAGCTCTGGGGCCAACGTCCTGACTTTC. This codes for CASSLIVHSSGANVLTF.